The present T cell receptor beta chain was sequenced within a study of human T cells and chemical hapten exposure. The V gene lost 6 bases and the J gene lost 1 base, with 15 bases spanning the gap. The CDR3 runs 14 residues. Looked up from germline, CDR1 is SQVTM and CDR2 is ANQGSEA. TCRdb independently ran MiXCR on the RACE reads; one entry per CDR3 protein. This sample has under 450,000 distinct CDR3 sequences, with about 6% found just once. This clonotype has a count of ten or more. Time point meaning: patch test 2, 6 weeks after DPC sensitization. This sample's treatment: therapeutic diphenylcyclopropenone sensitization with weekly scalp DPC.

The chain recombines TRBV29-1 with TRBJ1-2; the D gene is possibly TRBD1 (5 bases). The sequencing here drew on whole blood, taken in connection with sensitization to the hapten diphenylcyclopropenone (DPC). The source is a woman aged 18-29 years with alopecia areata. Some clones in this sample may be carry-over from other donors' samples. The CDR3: CSVQGGEVNYGYTF. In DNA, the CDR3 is TGCAGCGTCCAGGGAGGGGAGGTTAACTATGGCTACACCTTC. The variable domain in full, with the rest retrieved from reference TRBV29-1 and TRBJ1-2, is SAVISQKPSRDICQRGTSLTIQCQVDSQVTMMFWYRQQPGQSLTLIATANQGSEATYESGFVIDKFPISRPNLTFSTLTVSNMSPEDSSIYLCSVQGGEVNYGYTFGSGTRLTVV.